This TCR beta chain was identified in a study of T cells in Graves' hyperthyroidism and ophthalmopathy. Overall study findings and caveats: Ophthalmopathy prediction by the model preceded onset by a median 6.5 months.

The CDR3 spans 11 residues. CDR1 and CDR2 from the germline V gene are MGHDK and SYGVNS. J lost 8 bases, V lost 9 bases, and 6 bases had no gene match. Notes on this clonotype: Its target is not known.

Graves' hyperthyroidism without ophthalmopathy progression within 18 months was termed stable. Investigators excluded patients with uncontrolled infection, other autoimmune disease, pregnancy or lactation. RNA transcripts provided the source from which TCR beta CDR3 regions were amplified. TCR CDR3 regions were first amplified by RT-PCR with HTBI primers. Using its own MiXCR run on the multiplex PCR reads, TCRdb lists one record per CDR3 protein. The sample holds almost 600,000 distinct CDR3 sequences, about half seen once. Material: peripheral blood or thyroid tissue (not recorded which). The source of this sequence is a woman younger than 35 with Graves' hyperthyroidism. The V and J genes are TRBV25-1 and TRBJ1-2; TRBD1 agrees at 7 bases. The CDR3 region is CASQTGSGYTF. CDR3 in DNA: TGTGCCAGTCAGACAGGGAGCGGCTACACCTTC.